This TCR beta chain was obtained from a study of T cells in Graves' hyperthyroidism and ophthalmopathy. CDR3 length: 15 residues. Trimming cost V 7 bases and J 5 bases, with 18 bases left between them. The germline V gene has CDR1 SGHTA and CDR2 FQGNSA. Study findings and constraints: In the analysis, a 13 V-J model separated ophthalmopathy from stable hyperthyroidism. The model predicted ophthalmopathy a median around six months before onset. Most thyroid clonotypes that were expanded above 0.001 also turned up in blood.

Amplification targeted TCR beta CDR3 regions from RNA transcripts. The TCR CDR3 was amplified in a first-round RT-PCR using the HTBI primer set. TCRdb re-analysed the multiplex PCR reads in MiXCR, keeping a single row per CDR3 protein. Among fewer than 450,000 distinct CDR3 sequences listed, 17% were seen once. A remark on this clonotype: Its specificity is not known.

The PBMCs were sourced from fresh peripheral blood (approximately 10 ml). This chain links TRBV7-2 with TRBJ2-1; D is tentatively TRBD1 or TRBD2 (6 bases each). What was sequenced was blood. This clonotype was sampled from a young woman with Graves' hyperthyroidism that later progressed to Graves' ophthalmopathy. The CDR3 spells CASTLGGTPNNEQFF. The CDR3 bases are TGTGCCAGCACTCTGGGGGGCACTCCAAACAATGAGCAGTTCTTC. Full variable domain (outside the CDR3, taken from reference TRBV7-2 and TRBJ2-1): GAGVSQSPSNKVTEKGKDVELRCDPISGHTALYWYRQSLGQGLEFLIYFQGNSAPDKSGLPSDRFSAERTGGSVSTLTIQRTQQEDSAVYLCASTLGGTPNNEQFFGPGTRLTVL.